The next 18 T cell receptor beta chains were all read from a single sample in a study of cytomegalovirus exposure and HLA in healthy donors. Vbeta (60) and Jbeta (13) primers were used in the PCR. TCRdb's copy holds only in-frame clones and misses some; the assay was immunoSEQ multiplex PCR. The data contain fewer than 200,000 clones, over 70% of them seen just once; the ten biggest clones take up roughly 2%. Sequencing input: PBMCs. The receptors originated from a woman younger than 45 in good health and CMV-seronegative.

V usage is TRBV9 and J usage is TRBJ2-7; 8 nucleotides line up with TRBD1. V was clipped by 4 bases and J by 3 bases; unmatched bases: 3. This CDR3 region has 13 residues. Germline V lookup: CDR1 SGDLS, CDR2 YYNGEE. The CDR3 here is CASSPDRDYEQYF. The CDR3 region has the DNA TGTGCCAGCAGCCCGGACAGGGACTACGAGCAGTACTTC.

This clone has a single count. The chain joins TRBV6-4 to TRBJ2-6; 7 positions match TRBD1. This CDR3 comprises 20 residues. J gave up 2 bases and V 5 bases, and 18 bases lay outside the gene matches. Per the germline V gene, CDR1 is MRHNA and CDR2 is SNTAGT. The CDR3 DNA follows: TGTGCCAGCAGTTCTGGGGACCGGGACAGAGGTAACCCTGGGGCCAACGTCCTGACTTTC. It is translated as CASSSGDRDRGNPGANVLTF.

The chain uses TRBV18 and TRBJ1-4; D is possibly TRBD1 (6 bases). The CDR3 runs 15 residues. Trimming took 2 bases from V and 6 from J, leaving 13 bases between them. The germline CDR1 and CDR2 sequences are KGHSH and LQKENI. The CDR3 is CASSPTAGDDEKLFF. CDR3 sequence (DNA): TGTGCCAGCTCACCAACGGCAGGGGACGATGAAAAACTGTTTTTT.

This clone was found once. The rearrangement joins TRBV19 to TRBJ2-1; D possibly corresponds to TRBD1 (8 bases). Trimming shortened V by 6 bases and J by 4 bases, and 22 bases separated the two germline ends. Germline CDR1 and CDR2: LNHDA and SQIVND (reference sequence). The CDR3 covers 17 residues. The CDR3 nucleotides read TGTGCCAGTAGGGCCCCGGGGGGCAGGGGGCCTTACAATGAGCAGTTCTTC. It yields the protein CASRAPGGRGPYNEQFF.

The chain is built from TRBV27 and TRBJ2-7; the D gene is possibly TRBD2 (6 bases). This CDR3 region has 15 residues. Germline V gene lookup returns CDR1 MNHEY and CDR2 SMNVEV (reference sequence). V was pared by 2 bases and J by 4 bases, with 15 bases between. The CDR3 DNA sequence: TGTGCCAGCAGTTTAGGAGGGGTTGGTATTTACGAGCAGTACTTC. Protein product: CASSLGGVGIYEQYF.

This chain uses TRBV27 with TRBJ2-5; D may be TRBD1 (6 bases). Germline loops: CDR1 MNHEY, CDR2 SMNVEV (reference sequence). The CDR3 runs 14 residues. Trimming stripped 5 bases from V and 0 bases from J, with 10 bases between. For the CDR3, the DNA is TGTGCCAGCAGTCCGGACAGCCACCAAGAGACCCAGTACTTC. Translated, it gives CASSPDSHQETQYF.

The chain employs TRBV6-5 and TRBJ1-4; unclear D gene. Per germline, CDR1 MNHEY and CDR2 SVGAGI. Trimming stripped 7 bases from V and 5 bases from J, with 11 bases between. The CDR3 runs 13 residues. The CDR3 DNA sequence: TGTGCCAGCACCGGAGGGCTGAATGAAAAACTGTTTTTT. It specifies CASTGGLNEKLFF.

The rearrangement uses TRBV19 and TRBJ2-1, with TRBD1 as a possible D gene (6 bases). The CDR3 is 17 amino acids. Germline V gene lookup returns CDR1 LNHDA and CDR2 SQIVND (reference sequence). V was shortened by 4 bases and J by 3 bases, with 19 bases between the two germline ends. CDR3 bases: TGTGCCAGTAGTAAGGGCCCGAGGGACACTGACTACAATGAGCAGTTCTTC. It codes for CASSKGPRDTDYNEQFF.

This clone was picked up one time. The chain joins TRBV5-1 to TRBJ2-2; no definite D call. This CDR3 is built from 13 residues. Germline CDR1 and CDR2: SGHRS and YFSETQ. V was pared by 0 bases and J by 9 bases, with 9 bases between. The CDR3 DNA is TGCGCCAGCAGCTTGGGAGTCGGGTGGGAGCTGTTTTTT. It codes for CASSLGVGWELFF.

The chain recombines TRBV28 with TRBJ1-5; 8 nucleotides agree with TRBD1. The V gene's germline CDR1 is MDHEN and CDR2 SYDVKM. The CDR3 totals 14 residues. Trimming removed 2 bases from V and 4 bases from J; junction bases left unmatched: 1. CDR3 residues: CASSLRTGNQPQHF. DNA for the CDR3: TGTGCCAGCAGTTTAAGGACAGGGAATCAGCCCCAGCATTTT.

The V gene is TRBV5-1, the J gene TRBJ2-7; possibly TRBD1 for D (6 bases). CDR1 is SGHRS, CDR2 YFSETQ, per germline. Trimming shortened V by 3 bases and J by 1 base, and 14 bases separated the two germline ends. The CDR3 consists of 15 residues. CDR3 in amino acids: CASSSGQFLSYEQYF. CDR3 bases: TGCGCCAGCAGCTCCGGACAGTTCCTATCCTACGAGCAGTACTTC.

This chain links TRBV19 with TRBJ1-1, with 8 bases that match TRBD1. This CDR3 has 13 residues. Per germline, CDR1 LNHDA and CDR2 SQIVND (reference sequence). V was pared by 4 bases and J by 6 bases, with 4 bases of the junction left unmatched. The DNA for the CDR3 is TGTGCCAGTAGTACCCGGACAGGGTCTGAAGCTTTCTTT. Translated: CASSTRTGSEAFF.

The CDR3 sequence: CSVEDPGTSGSYEQYF. DNA for the CDR3: TGCAGCGTTGAAGACCCGGGGACTAGCGGGAGCTACGAGCAGTACTTC. This chain uses TRBV29-1 with TRBJ2-7; 14 positions agree with TRBD2. The CDR3 is 16 amino acids. CDR1 and CDR2 from the germline V gene are SQVTM and ANQGSEA. V shed 0 bases and J 3 bases; nucleotides not matched to a gene: 4.

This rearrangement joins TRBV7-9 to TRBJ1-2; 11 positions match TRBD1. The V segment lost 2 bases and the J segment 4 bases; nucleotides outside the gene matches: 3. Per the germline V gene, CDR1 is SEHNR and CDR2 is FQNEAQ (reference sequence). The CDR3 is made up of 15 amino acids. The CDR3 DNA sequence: TGTGCCAGCAGCTTATCCGGGACAGGGGGCTATGGCTACACCTTC. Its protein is CASSLSGTGGYGYTF.

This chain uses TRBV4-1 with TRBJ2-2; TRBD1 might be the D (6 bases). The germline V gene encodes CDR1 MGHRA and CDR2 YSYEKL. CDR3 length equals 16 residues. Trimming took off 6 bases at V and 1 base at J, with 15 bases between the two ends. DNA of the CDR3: TGCGCCAGCAGTCATACAGGGTCAGGGAACACCGGGGAGCTGTTTTTT. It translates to CASSHTGSGNTGELFF.

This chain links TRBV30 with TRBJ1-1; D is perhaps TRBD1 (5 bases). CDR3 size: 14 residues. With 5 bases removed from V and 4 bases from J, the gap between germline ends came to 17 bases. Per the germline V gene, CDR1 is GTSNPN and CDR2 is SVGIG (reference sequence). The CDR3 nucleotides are TGTGCCTGGTACCGGGGGGGTGATGGCACTGAAGCTTTCTTT. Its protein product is CAWYRGGDGTEAFF.

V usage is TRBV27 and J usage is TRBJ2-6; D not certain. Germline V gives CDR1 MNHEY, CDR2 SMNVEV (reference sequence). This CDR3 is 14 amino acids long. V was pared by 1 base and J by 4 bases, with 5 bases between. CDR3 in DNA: TGTGCCAGCAGTTTATGGCCCGGGGCCAACGTCCTGACTTTC. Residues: CASSLWPGANVLTF.

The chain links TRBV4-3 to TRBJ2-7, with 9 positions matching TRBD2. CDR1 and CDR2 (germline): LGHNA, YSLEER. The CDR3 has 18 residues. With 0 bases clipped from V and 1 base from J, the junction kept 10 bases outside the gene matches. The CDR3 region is CASSQEGRVGLASYEQYF. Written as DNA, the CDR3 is TGCGCCAGCAGCCAAGAGGGGAGGGTTGGACTAGCGTCCTACGAGCAGTACTTC.